Each of the 27 T cell receptor beta chains below was sequenced from the same sample in a study of T cell responses to AZD1222 COVID-19 vaccine. Sequencing used immunoSEQ multiplex PCR; TCRdb keeps in-frame clones, though not all of them. The sample yields some 92,000 clones, approximately 90% seen once. Sequenced material: peripheral blood, taken on day 0 of AZD1222 vaccination. The receptors were gathered from an adult in good health.

This rearrangement joins TRBV29-1 to TRBJ2-6; 8 bases line up with TRBD1. After removal of 2 bases from V and 3 bases from J, the junction contained 12 bases not matched to a gene. The CDR3 covers 18 residues. CDR1 SQVTM and CDR2 ANQGSEA come from the germline V gene. In DNA, the CDR3 is TGCAGCGTTGAAACGACAGGGGATCCCTCACTTGGGGCCAACGTCCTGACTTTC. This gives the protein CSVETTGDPSLGANVLTF.

The chain is built from TRBV5-1 and TRBJ1-2; 7 nucleotides line up with TRBD1. Losses at the gene ends were 2 bases for V and 8 bases for J; bases not matched to a gene: 12. The germline V gene has CDR1 SGHRS and CDR2 YFSETQ. CDR3 length: 15 residues. This CDR3 reads CASSFWGQQAGGYTF. DNA of the CDR3: TGCGCCAGCAGCTTCTGGGGACAGCAGGCGGGGGGCTACACCTTC.

The chain joins TRBV7-9 to TRBJ1-1; no reliable D call. CDR1 and CDR2 from the germline V gene are SEHNR and FQNEAQ (reference sequence). Trimming left V 4 bases short and J 6 bases short, with 9 bases between. There are 12 residues in the CDR3. This chain's CDR3 is CASSYRPAEAFF. The CDR3 DNA sequence: TGTGCCAGCAGCTACCGACCGGCTGAAGCTTTCTTT. The full variable domain, rest sourced from reference TRBV7-9 and TRBJ1-1, is DTGVSQNPRHKITKRGQNVTFRCDPISEHNRLYWYRQTLGQGPEFLTYFQNEAQLEKSRLLSDRFSAERPKGSFSTLEIQRTEQGDSAMYLCASSYRPAEAFFGQGTRLTVV.

J is TRBJ2-5 and V is TRBV3-1 (or the pseudogene TRBV3-2); tentative D call: TRBD1 (5 bases). Germline V gene sequence: CDR1 LGHDT, CDR2 YNNKEL (reference sequence). There are 14 residues in the CDR3. Between the trimmed V and J ends, which lost 6 bases and 11 bases, there was a span of 22 bases. This CDR3 is CASSFRVIYSSQYF. The CDR3 region has the DNA TGTGCCAGCAGTTTCAGGGTCATTTATTCTAGTCAGTACTTC.

V usage is TRBV6-4 and J usage is TRBJ1-1; no definite D call. This CDR3 is built from 13 residues. V was clipped by 7 bases and J by 0 bases, with 9 bases between them. The germline V gene encodes CDR1 MRHNA and CDR2 SNTAGT. Here the CDR3 reads CASKRELNTEAFF. In nucleotides, the CDR3 is TGTGCCAGCAAGAGGGAGCTGAACACTGAAGCTTTCTTT.

The V and J genes are TRBV27 and TRBJ1-1, with a tentative D call TRBD1 (5 bases). Deletions cut 8 bases from V and 1 base from J, with 11 bases between. The CDR3 loop spans 13 amino acids. Per germline, CDR1 MNHEY and CDR2 SMNVEV (reference sequence). CDR3 protein: CASFLTANTEAFF. As DNA, the CDR3 is TGTGCCAGCTTCCTGACAGCGAACACTGAAGCTTTCTTT.

The chain uses TRBV7-2 and TRBJ2-6; the D gene is possibly TRBD2 (5 bases). CDR3 length: 15 amino acids. The germline V gene encodes CDR1 SGHTA and CDR2 FQGNSA. Trimming stripped 5 bases from V and 2 bases from J, with 10 bases between. CDR3 sequence (DNA): TGTGCCAGCAGCCACTCGGGGACTGGGGCCAACGTCCTGACTTTC. Protein: CASSHSGTGANVLTF.

The CDR3, as DNA: TGTGCCATCAGCGACAGGGTGGGTTACAATGAGCAGTTCTTC. This sequence encodes CAISDRVGYNEQFF. The chain recombines TRBV10-3 with TRBJ2-1, with 7 nucleotides matching TRBD1. CDR1 is ENHRY and CDR2 is SYGVKD in the germline V gene. Losses at the gene ends were 6 bases for V and 4 bases for J; bases not matched to a gene: 6. The CDR3 sequence is 14 residues long.

The chain combines TRBV19 with TRBJ1-1, with unresolved D. CDR3 length equals 13 residues. The germline V and J ends were trimmed by 5 bases and 0 bases, with 7 bases remaining between them. CDR1 and CDR2 (germline): LNHDA, SQIVND (reference sequence). CDR3 region: CASSVRMNTEAFF. The CDR3 DNA sequence: TGTGCCAGTAGTGTCAGGATGAACACTGAAGCTTTCTTT.

J is TRBJ2-1 and V is TRBV11-2, with 8 bases aligning to TRBD1. CDR1 is SGHAT and CDR2 is FQNNGV in the germline V gene. The ends lost 6 bases at V and 4 bases at J; junction bases unmatched: 8. This CDR3 is 15 amino acids long. Here the CDR3 DNA reads TGTGCCAGCAGTTTTAGACAGGGGAGGTACAATGAGCAGTTCTTC. Translated: CASSFRQGRYNEQFF.

The gene calls are TRBV5-1 and TRBJ2-2; 7 bases align to TRBD1. This CDR3 contains 16 residues. The ends lost 4 bases at V and 0 bases at J; junction bases unmatched: 6. Per the germline V gene, CDR1 is SGHRS and CDR2 is YFSETQ. CDR3 region: CASSLGQATNTGELFF. The CDR3 DNA sequence: TGCGCCAGCAGCCTAGGACAGGCTACGAACACCGGGGAGCTGTTTTTT.

The CDR3 DNA follows: TGTGCCTGGGGACAGCTCTATAATTCACCCCTCCACTTT. As protein: CAWGQLYNSPLHF. J is TRBJ1-6 and V is TRBV30; TRBD1 is a possible D gene (6 bases). Trimming pared 5 bases from V and 3 bases from J, leaving 8 bases between. Germline V gives CDR1 GTSNPN, CDR2 SVGIG (reference sequence). The CDR3 covers 13 residues.

The J gene is TRBJ2-2, the V gene TRBV5-5; 11 bases are a match to TRBD2. The CDR3 is made up of 16 amino acids. V was clipped by 5 bases and J by 4 bases; unmatched bases: 7. Germline V gene lookup returns CDR1 SGHKS and CDR2 YYEKEE (reference sequence). CDR3 in DNA: TGTGCCAGCAGTCCCTCCGGGACTAGCGGCACCGGGGAGCTGTTTTTT. Protein sequence: CASSPSGTSGTGELFF.

The gene calls are TRBV7-2 and TRBJ1-4; TRBD1 matches 8 bases. Germline loops: CDR1 SGHTA, CDR2 FQGNSA. The V and J ends lost 1 base and 5 bases, in that order; junction bases with no gene match: 3. The CDR3 covers 15 residues. In DNA, the CDR3 is TGTGCCAGCAGCTTAGAGCCAGGGGGCAATGAAAAACTGTTTTTT. This gives the protein CASSLEPGGNEKLFF.

The J gene is TRBJ2-7, the V gene TRBV28; D is undetermined. Between the trimmed V and J ends, which lost 5 bases and 3 bases, there was a span of 11 bases. CDR3 length: 13 residues. Germline values: CDR1 MDHEN, CDR2 SYDVKM. CDR3 in DNA: TGTGCCAGCAGTCCCCCGGACCGCTACGAGCAGTACTTC. Translating gives CASSPPDRYEQYF.

The chain joins TRBV28 to TRBJ1-1; D ambiguous. Germline V gene lookup returns CDR1 MDHEN and CDR2 SYDVKM. This CDR3 region has 12 residues. Trimming pared 4 bases from V and 5 bases from J, leaving 8 bases between. This CDR3 is CASSYGVTEAFF. CDR3 bases: TGTGCCAGCAGTTACGGGGTTACTGAAGCTTTCTTT.

The sample holds one count of this clone. Other nucleotide sequences from this sample produce the same CDR3. The V gene is TRBV6-5, the J gene TRBJ2-7; D is possibly TRBD2 (5 bases). The CDR3 has 13 amino acids. From germline, CDR1 is MNHEY and CDR2 SVGAGI. Trimming cost V 6 bases and J 1 base, with 10 bases left between them. CDR3 DNA: TGTGCCAGCAGCTTATCGGGGTCCTACGAGCAGTACTTC. Amino acids: CASSLSGSYEQYF.

This clone has just one count. The CDR3 DNA sequence: TGTGCCAGCAGTTACTCGGAGGATTCTTATGGCTACACCTTC. It yields the protein CASSYSEDSYGYTF. The chain is built from TRBV6-5 and TRBJ1-2; D remains unclear. This CDR3 has 14 residues. V gave up 0 bases and J gave up 5 bases, with 10 bases separating them. Germline V gives CDR1 MNHEY, CDR2 SVGAGI.

The rearrangement joins TRBV7-2 to TRBJ1-4, with unresolved D. Per germline, CDR1 SGHTA and CDR2 FQGNSA. CDR3 length: 16 amino acids. V was trimmed by 3 bases and J by 6 bases, leaving 17 bases between them. Here the CDR3 reads CASSFPWAGGDEKLFF. For the CDR3, the DNA is TGTGCCAGCAGCTTTCCCTGGGCAGGTGGGGATGAAAAACTGTTTTTT.

The chain couples TRBV28 to TRBJ2-7; 14 nucleotides line up with TRBD2. V dropped 4 bases and J dropped 6; count of bases not matched to a gene: 5. Germline V lookup: CDR1 MDHEN, CDR2 SYDVKM. The CDR3 is 15 amino acids. CDR3 sequence: CASSWGLAGVREQYF. Here the CDR3 DNA reads TGTGCCAGCAGTTGGGGACTAGCGGGAGTGCGCGAGCAGTACTTC.

The chain combines TRBV6-5 with TRBJ1-5; D is possibly TRBD1 (5 bases). V was shortened by 1 base and J by 6 bases, with 10 bases between the two germline ends. This CDR3 comprises 14 residues. In germline, CDR1 is MNHEY, CDR2 SVGAGI. The CDR3 loop is CASSYLRGSQPQHF. The CDR3 nucleotides read TGTGCCAGCAGTTACTTAAGGGGTAGTCAGCCCCAGCATTTT.

The chain carries TRBV3-1 (or the pseudogene TRBV3-2) and TRBJ1-2; D remains ambiguous. The CDR3 runs 14 residues. The V gene lost 0 bases and the J gene lost 5 bases, with 10 bases spanning the gap. The germline CDR1 and CDR2 sequences are LGHDT and YNNKEL (reference sequence). CDR3 residues: CASSQDDGLYGYTF. The CDR3 DNA sequence: TGTGCCAGCAGCCAAGATGACGGATTATATGGCTACACCTTC.

CDR3 nucleotide sequence: TGTGCCAGTAGTATCAGGCGCGGCAATCAGCCCCAGCATTTT. Residues: CASSIRRGNQPQHF. The genes are TRBV19 and TRBJ1-5; D remains unclear. V was trimmed by 3 bases and J by 2 bases, leaving 8 bases between them. The CDR3 contains 14 residues. Per the germline V gene, CDR1 is LNHDA and CDR2 is SQIVND (reference sequence).

The V gene is TRBV19, the J gene TRBJ2-5; 10 nucleotides match TRBD1. Trimming at V came to 3 bases and at J to 1 base, leaving 8 bases not matched to a gene. The germline CDR1 and CDR2 sequences are LNHDA and SQIVND (reference sequence). This CDR3 region has 17 residues. The CDR3 region is CASSIKGQGVIQETQYF. CDR3 bases: TGTGCCAGTAGTATCAAAGGACAGGGGGTCATCCAAGAGACCCAGTACTTC.

The rearrangement uses TRBV9 and TRBJ2-7; 9 bases match TRBD2. J gave up 2 bases and V 4 bases, and 7 bases lay outside the gene matches. The CDR3 length is 15 residues. CDR1 and CDR2 (germline): SGDLS, YYNGEE. CDR3 region: CASSISGTSTYEQYF. The CDR3 DNA sequence: TGTGCCAGCAGCATCTCCGGGACTAGCACCTACGAGCAGTACTTC.

This chain joins TRBV18 and TRBJ2-5, with TRBD1 matching 7 bases. CDR1 is KGHSH and CDR2 is LQKENI in the germline V gene. Losses at the gene ends were 2 bases for V and 5 bases for J; bases not matched to a gene: 11. This CDR3 contains 16 residues. CDR3 coding DNA: TGTGCCAGCTCACCATGGGATTACAGGGGACAGGAGACCCAGTACTTC. Its translation: CASSPWDYRGQETQYF.

This clone has a single count. The V gene is TRBV10-2, the J gene TRBJ2-3; D is uncertain. Trimming stripped 0 bases from V and 2 bases from J, with 6 bases between. Germline V gene lookup returns CDR1 WSHSY and CDR2 SAAADI. This CDR3 spans 14 amino acids. In DNA, the CDR3 is TGCGCCAGCAGTGAGTCGCGTGTCACAGATACGCAGTATTTT. Translating it yields CASSESRVTDTQYF.